A single sample is the source of the 2 T cell receptor beta chains below, sequenced in a study of long-term antiretroviral therapy in people with HIV. The authors ran the immunoSEQ assay, v3.0, at survey level. Assay used: immunoSEQ multiplex PCR; TCRdb lists only in-frame clones, some missing. The table has around 35,000 clones, about 97% seen once. Material: unsorted PBMCs, obtained 6.9 years after starting antiretroviral therapy. These receptor sequences come from a man aged 25 to 40 with HIV.

This chain uses TRBV7-2 with TRBJ1-1; a possible D gene is TRBD1 (6 bases). V was trimmed by 3 bases and J by 4 bases, leaving 15 bases between them. The CDR3 runs to 15 residues. Germline lookup yields CDR1 SGHTA and CDR2 FQGNSA. This CDR3 is CASSLAGAFVTEAFF. The DNA for the CDR3 is TGTGCCAGCAGCTTGGCGGGGGCGTTTGTCACTGAAGCTTTCTTT.

The V and J genes are TRBV7-9 and TRBJ2-1, with 7 nucleotides matching TRBD2. This CDR3 has 15 residues. Looked up from germline, CDR1 is SEHNR and CDR2 is FQNEAQ (reference sequence). Unmatched junction bases numbered 7, after V lost 5 bases and J lost 3 bases. CDR3 sequence: CASSQGGLDYNEQFF. In nucleotides, the CDR3 is TGTGCCAGCAGCCAGGGCGGACTAGACTACAATGAGCAGTTCTTC.